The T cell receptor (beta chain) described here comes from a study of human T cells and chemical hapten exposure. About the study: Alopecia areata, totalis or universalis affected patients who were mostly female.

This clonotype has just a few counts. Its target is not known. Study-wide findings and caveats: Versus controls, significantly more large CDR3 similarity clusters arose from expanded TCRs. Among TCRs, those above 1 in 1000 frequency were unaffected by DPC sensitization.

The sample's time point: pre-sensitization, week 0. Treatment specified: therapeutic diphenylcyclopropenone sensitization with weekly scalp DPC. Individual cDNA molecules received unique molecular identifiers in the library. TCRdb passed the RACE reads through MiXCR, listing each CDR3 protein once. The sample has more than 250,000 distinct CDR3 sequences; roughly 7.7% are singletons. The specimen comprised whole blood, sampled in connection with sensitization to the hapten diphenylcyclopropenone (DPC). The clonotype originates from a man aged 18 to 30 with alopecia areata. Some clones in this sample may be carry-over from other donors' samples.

Written as DNA, the CDR3 is TGTGCCAGCAGTTTATATGGGACCGTCTATGGCTACACCTTC. Encoded protein: CASSLYGTVYGYTF. This sequence joins TRBV27 and TRBJ1-2, with a weak D call TRBD1 (5 bases). Trimming cost V 1 base and J 4 bases, with 10 bases left between them. Germline V gene sequence: CDR1 MNHEY, CDR2 SMNVEV (reference sequence). The CDR3 has 14 residues.